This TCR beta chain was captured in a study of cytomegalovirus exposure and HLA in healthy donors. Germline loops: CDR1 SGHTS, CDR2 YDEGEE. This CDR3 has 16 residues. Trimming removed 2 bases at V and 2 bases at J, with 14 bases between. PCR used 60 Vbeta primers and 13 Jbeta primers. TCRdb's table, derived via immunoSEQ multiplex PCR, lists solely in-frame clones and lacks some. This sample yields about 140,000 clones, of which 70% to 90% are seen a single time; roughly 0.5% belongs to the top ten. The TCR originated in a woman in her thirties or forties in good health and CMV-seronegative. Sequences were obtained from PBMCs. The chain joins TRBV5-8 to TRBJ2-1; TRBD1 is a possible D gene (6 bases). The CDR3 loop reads CASSFKGVGTYNEQFF. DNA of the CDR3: TGTGCCAGCAGCTTTAAGGGGGTCGGCACCTACAATGAGCAGTTCTTC.